These 18 T cell receptor beta chains came from one sample sequenced in a study of a mutant IDH1 vaccine in newly diagnosed glioma. Time point here: baseline, week 1 (first vaccination visit). Treatment reported: pre-vaccination baseline after standard-of-care therapy. Sequencing was performed with immunoSEQ multiplex PCR; in TCRdb, only in-frame clones are kept and a portion is missing. This table holds tens of thousands of clones, about 83% found once. The sequences come from PBMCs, collected from a glioma patient treated with radiotherapy, temozolomide or both. The receptors were sampled from a woman in her forties or fifties with glioma.

This clone has more than one count but fewer than ten. The genes are TRBV4-2 and TRBJ1-1; D is ambiguous. Germline V lookup: CDR1 LGHNA, CDR2 YNFKEQ. The CDR3 contains 15 residues. Trimming shortened V by 0 bases and J by 7 bases, and 15 bases separated the two germline ends. Written as DNA, the CDR3 is TGTGCCAGCAGCCAAGAGCGAGGGTCAGGCGGTGAAGCTTTCTTT. Its translation: CASSQERGSGGEAFF.

This rearrangement joins TRBV10-1 to TRBJ1-6; D is possibly TRBD1 (5 bases). CDR3 length: 13 residues. Germline V gene data show CDR1 as WNHNN and CDR2 as SYGVQD (reference sequence). Trimming removed 4 bases at V and 7 bases at J, with 8 bases between. CDR3: CASSGQINSPLHF. The CDR3 DNA reads TGCGCCAGCAGTGGACAGATCAATTCACCCCTCCACTTT.

The chain combines TRBV5-1 with TRBJ1-5; 9 positions agree with TRBD1. Germline V gives CDR1 SGHRS, CDR2 YFSETQ. V lost 0 bases and J lost 7; bases outside the gene matches: 2. The CDR3 has 14 amino acids. CDR3 amino acids: CASSLGGTGQPQHF. Here the CDR3 DNA reads TGCGCCAGCAGCTTGGGAGGGACAGGGCAGCCCCAGCATTTT.

The chain links TRBV7-8 to TRBJ2-2; 16 positions match TRBD2. The germline V gene encodes CDR1 SGHVS and CDR2 FQNEAQ. V dropped 3 bases and J dropped 4; count of bases not matched to a gene: 8. There are 19 residues in the CDR3. CDR3 sequence: CASSFSGTSGGAGTGELFF. DNA for the CDR3: TGTGCCAGCAGCTTCTCCGGGACTAGCGGGGGGGCCGGCACCGGGGAGCTGTTTTTT.

This chain joins TRBV5-1 and TRBJ2-2; possibly TRBD1 or TRBD2 for D (6 bases each). V was clipped by 7 bases and J by 5 bases, with 18 bases between them. Germline values: CDR1 SGHRS, CDR2 YFSETQ. The CDR3 sequence is 15 residues long. CDR3 sequence (DNA): TGCGCCAGCGCCCCTGGAGGGGGTCGGACCGGGGAGCTGTTTTTT. This codes for CASAPGGGRTGELFF.

The chain has TRBV2 and TRBJ2-2; D is uncertain. Per the germline V gene, CDR1 is SNHLY and CDR2 is FYNNEI. V lost 7 bases and J 0 bases, leaving 9 bases between the germline ends. The length of the CDR3 is 14 residues. CDR3 DNA sequence: TGTGCCAGCATCGAAGTCCCGAACACCGGGGAGCTGTTTTTT. Translating gives CASIEVPNTGELFF.

This clone was picked up a small number of times. The J gene is TRBJ1-1, the V gene TRBV30, with D possibly being TRBD1 (5 bases). Trimming pared 2 bases from V and 7 bases from J, leaving 14 bases between. Germline V gene data show CDR1 as GTSNPN and CDR2 as SVGIG (reference sequence). The CDR3 has 13 residues. The CDR3 coding sequence is TGTGCCTGGAGTTCAGGGACCCGAATTGAAGCTTTCTTT. Protein: CAWSSGTRIEAFF.

The chain uses TRBV15 and TRBJ2-7; 10 bases map to TRBD1. The germline gives CDR1 LNHNV, CDR2 YYDKDF (reference sequence). The V and J ends lost 0 bases and 3 bases, in that order; junction bases with no gene match: 2. The CDR3 sequence is 15 residues long. CDR3 sequence (DNA): TGTGCCACCAGCAGAGATCGGACAGGGGGCTACGAGCAGTACTTC. Its translation is CATSRDRTGGYEQYF.

This rearrangement joins TRBV5-4 to TRBJ1-1; D remains unclear. This CDR3 has 14 amino acids. V lost 4 bases to trimming and J lost 1 base, with 11 bases between them. Germline V gene data show CDR1 as SGHNT and CDR2 as YYREEE (reference sequence). The CDR3 nucleotides are TGTGCCAGCAGCCCTTTAGGGAGGAACACTGAAGCTTTCTTT. Protein sequence: CASSPLGRNTEAFF.

V usage is TRBV9 and J usage is TRBJ1-4, with unresolved D. The CDR3 runs to 15 residues. Germline CDR1 SGDLS, CDR2 YYNGEE. V was pared by 1 base and J by 1 base, with 8 bases between. The CDR3 spells CASSVPDGTNEKLFF. Written as DNA, the CDR3 is TGTGCCAGCAGCGTACCGGACGGAACTAATGAAAAACTGTTTTTT.

The rearrangement joins TRBV7-6 to TRBJ2-7, with no clear D. The CDR3 has 13 amino acids. The germline V and J ends were trimmed by 2 bases and 4 bases, with 9 bases remaining between them. The V gene's germline CDR1 is SGHVS and CDR2 FNYEAQ. CDR3 coding DNA: TGTGCCAGCAGCTTAAAAATGGGGTACGAGCAGTACTTC. Its translation is CASSLKMGYEQYF.

This chain links TRBV6-1 with TRBJ1-2; the D is unclear. The CDR3 has 13 residues. V was trimmed by 6 bases and J by 4 bases, leaving 12 bases between them. Germline V gene data show CDR1 as MNHNS and CDR2 as SASEGT. CDR3 loop: CASSLDDRYGYTF. CDR3 nucleotides: TGTGCCAGCAGCCTGGACGATCGCTATGGCTACACCTTC.

The chain has TRBV9 and TRBJ2-1; TRBD1 matches at 9 bases. V lost 0 bases and J lost 2; bases outside the gene matches: 3. The CDR3 totals 16 residues. The V gene's germline CDR1 is SGDLS and CDR2 YYNGEE. The CDR3 region is CASSVGGQGAYNEQFF. The CDR3 DNA follows: TGTGCCAGCAGCGTAGGGGGACAGGGCGCCTACAATGAGCAGTTCTTC.

V gene TRBV27 combines with J gene TRBJ2-3, with 9 bases that match TRBD2. The V segment lost 8 bases and the J segment 0 bases; nucleotides outside the gene matches: 12. Germline CDR1 is MNHEY and CDR2 is SMNVEV (reference sequence). This CDR3 is built from 17 residues. CDR3: CASGVAGDRESTDTQYF. The CDR3 DNA sequence: TGTGCCAGCGGAGTAGCGGGGGACCGGGAGAGCACAGATACGCAGTATTTT.

The rearrangement uses TRBV5-6 and TRBJ1-5; D gene unclear. V lost 0 bases, J lost 4 bases, and 2 bases lay in between. This CDR3 has 12 residues. Germline V gene lookup returns CDR1 SGHDT and CDR2 YYEEEE. The CDR3 region has the DNA TGTGCCAGCAGCTTGGTAAATCAGCCCCAGCATTTT. Its protein is CASSLVNQPQHF.

V gene TRBV30 combines with J gene TRBJ2-1; no definite D call. The germline V gene encodes CDR1 GTSNPN and CDR2 SVGIG (reference sequence). The CDR3 has 10 residues. V was trimmed by 5 bases and J by 8 bases, leaving 7 bases between them. The CDR3 coding sequence is TGTGCCTGGGGCGACCATGAGCAGTTCTTC. Protein sequence: CAWGDHEQFF.

A few counts support this clone. This rearrangement joins TRBV4-2 to TRBJ2-3; D call uncertain. The CDR3 consists of 15 residues. Trimming left V 0 bases short and J 4 bases short, with 11 bases between. CDR1 and CDR2 from the germline V gene are LGHNA and YNFKEQ. The CDR3 DNA reads as TGTGCCAGCAGCCAAGAGGCAGAGGCGGCAGATACGCAGTATTTT. This sequence encodes CASSQEAEAADTQYF.

This chain uses TRBV30 with TRBJ2-2; tentative D call: TRBD2 (6 bases). The CDR3 sequence is 13 residues long. Germline V CDR1 and CDR2: GTSNPN, SVGIG (reference sequence). The V end was cut by 6 bases, the J end by 5 bases, with 13 bases between. The CDR3 sequence is CACSGVRTGELFF. The CDR3, as DNA: TGTGCCTGTTCGGGGGTTCGAACCGGGGAGCTGTTTTTT.